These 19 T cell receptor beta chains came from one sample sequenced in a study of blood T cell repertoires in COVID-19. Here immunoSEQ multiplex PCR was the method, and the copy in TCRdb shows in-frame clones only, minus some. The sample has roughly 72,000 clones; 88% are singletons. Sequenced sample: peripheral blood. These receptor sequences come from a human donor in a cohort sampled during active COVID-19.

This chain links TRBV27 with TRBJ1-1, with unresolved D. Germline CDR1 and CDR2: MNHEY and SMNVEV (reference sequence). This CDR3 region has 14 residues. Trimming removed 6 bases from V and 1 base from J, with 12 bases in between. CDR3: CASSPVESNTEAFF. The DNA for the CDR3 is TGTGCCAGCAGCCCCGTTGAGTCGAACACTGAAGCTTTCTTT.

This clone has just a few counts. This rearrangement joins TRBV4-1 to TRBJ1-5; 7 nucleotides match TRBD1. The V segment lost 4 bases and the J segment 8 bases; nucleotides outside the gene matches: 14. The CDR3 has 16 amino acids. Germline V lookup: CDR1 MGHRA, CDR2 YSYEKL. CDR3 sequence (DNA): TGCGCCAGCAGCCCAGACACAGGGGCTTGGGGGGAGCCCCAGCATTTT. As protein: CASSPDTGAWGEPQHF.

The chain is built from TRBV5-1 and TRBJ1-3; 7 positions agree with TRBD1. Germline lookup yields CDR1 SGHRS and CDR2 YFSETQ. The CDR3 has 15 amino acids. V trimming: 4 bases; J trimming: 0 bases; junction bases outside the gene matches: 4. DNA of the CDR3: TGCGCCAGCAGCCTGACAGGGATCTCTGGAAACACCATATATTTT. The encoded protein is CASSLTGISGNTIYF.

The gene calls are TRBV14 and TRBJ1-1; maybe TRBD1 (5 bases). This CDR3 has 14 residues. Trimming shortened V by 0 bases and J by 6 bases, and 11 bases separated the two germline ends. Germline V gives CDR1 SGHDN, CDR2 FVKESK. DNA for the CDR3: TGTGCCAGCAGCCAAGACGCTTGGGGGGCTGAAGCTTTCTTT. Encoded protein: CASSQDAWGAEAFF. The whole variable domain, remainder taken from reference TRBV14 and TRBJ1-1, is EAGVTQFPSHSVIEKGQTVTLRCDPISGHDNLYWYRRVMGKEIKFLLHFVKESKQDESGMPNNRFLAERTGGTYSTLKVQPAELEDSGVYFCASSQDAWGAEAFFGQGTRLTVV.

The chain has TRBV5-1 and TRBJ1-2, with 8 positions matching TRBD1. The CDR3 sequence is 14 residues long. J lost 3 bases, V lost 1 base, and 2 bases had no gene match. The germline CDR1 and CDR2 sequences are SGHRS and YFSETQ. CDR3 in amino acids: CASSLQGQDYGYTF. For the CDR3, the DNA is TGCGCCAGCAGCTTGCAGGGACAGGACTATGGCTACACCTTC.

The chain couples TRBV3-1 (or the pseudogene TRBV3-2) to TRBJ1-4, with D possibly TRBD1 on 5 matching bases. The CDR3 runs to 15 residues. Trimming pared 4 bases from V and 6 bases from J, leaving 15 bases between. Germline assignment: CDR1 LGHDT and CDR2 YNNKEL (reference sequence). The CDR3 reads CASSPPGADDEKLFF. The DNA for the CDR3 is TGTGCCAGCAGCCCCCCTGGGGCAGATGATGAAAAACTGTTTTTT.

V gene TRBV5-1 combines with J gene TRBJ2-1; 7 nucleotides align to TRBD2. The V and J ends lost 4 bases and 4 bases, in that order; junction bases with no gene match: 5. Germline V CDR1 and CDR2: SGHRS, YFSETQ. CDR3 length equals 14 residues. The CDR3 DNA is TGCGCCAGCAGCCCCGGGAGGCCTTACAATGAGCAGTTCTTC. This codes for CASSPGRPYNEQFF.

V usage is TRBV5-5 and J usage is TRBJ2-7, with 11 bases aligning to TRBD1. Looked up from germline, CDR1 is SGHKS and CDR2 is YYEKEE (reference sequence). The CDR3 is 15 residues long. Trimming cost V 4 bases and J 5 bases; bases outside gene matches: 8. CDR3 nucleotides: TGTGCCAGCAGCGGGGACAGGGGGTTTTCTGACGAGCAGTACTTC. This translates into CASSGDRGFSDEQYF.

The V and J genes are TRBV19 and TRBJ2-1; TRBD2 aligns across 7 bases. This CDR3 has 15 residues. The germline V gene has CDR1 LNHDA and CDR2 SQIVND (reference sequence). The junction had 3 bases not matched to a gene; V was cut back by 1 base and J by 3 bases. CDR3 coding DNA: TGTGCCAGTAGTATAGGGTGGGACTACTACAATGAGCAGTTCTTC. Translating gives CASSIGWDYYNEQFF.

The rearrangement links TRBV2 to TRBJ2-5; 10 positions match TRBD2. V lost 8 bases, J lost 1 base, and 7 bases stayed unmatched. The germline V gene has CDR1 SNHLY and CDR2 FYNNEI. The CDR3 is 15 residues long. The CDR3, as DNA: TGTGCCAGCCGAAGACTAGCGGGCTTCCAAGAGACCCAGTACTTC. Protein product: CASRRLAGFQETQYF. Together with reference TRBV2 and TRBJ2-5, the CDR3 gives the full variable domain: EPEVTQTPSHQVTQMGQEVILRCVPISNHLYFYWYRQILGQKVEFLVSFYNNEISEKSEIFDDQFSVERPDGSNFTLKIRSTKLEDSAMYFCASRRLAGFQETQYFGPGTRLLVL.

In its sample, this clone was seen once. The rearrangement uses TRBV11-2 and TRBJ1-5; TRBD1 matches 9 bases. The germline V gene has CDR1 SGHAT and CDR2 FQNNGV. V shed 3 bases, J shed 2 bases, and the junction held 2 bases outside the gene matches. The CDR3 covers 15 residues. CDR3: CASSLDRGGNQPQHF. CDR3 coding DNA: TGTGCCAGCAGCTTGGACAGGGGTGGCAATCAGCCCCAGCATTTT.

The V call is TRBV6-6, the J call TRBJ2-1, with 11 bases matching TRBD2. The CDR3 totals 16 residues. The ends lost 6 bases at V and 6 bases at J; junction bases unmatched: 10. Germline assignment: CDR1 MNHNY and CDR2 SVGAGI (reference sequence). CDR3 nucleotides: TGTGCCAGCAGAACCCCCGGGACTAGCGGACCCAATGAGCAGTTCTTC. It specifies CASRTPGTSGPNEQFF.

The CDR3 spells CASSPPGSPGDYTF. DNA of the CDR3: TGTGCCAGCTCACCACCGGGATCCCCGGGGGACTACACCTTC. This chain uses TRBV18 with TRBJ1-2, with D maybe TRBD1 (5 bases). Germline V gene sequence: CDR1 KGHSH, CDR2 LQKENI. V was shortened by 0 bases and J by 10 bases, with 15 bases between the two germline ends. The CDR3 is 14 residues long.

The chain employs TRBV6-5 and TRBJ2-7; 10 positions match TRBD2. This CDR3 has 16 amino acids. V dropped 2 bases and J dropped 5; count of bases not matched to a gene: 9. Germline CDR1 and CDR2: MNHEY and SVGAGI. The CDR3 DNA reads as TGTGCCAGCAGTTACCTAACTAGCGGGAAGCCCCACGAGCAGTACTTC. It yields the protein CASSYLTSGKPHEQYF.

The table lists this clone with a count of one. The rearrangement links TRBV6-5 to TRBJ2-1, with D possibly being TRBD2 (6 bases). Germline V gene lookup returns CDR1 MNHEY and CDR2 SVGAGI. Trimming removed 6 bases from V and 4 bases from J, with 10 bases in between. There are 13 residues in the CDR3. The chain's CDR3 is CASRRERYNEQFF. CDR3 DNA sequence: TGTGCCAGCAGGCGGGAACGGTACAATGAGCAGTTCTTC.

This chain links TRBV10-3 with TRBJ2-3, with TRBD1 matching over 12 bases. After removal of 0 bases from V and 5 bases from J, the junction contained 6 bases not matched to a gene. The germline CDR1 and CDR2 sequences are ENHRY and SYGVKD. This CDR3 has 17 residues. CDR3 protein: CAISESWGQGAIDTQYF. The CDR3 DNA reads TGTGCCATCAGTGAGTCCTGGGGACAGGGGGCGATAGATACGCAGTATTTT.

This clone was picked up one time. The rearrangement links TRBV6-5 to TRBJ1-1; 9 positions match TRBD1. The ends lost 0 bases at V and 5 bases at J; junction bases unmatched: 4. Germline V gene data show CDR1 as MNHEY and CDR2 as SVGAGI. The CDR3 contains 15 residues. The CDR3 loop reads CASSYSGQGLTEAFF. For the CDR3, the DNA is TGTGCCAGCAGTTACTCGGGACAGGGTTTGACTGAAGCTTTCTTT.

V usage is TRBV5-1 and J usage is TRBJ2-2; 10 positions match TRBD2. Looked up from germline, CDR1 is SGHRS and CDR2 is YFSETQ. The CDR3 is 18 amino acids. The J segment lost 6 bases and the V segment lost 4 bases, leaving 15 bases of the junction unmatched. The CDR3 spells CASSPPLSGRASPGELFF. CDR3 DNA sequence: TGCGCCAGCAGCCCACCCCTGAGCGGGAGGGCCTCCCCCGGGGAGCTGTTTTTT.

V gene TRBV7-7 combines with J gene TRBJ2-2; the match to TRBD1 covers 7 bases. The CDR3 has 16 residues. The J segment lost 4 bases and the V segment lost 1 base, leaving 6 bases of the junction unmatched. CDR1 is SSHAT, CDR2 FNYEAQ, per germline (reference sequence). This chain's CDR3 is CASSLVAGGITGELFF. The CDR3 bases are TGTGCCAGCAGCTTAGTCGCAGGGGGAATCACCGGGGAGCTGTTTTTT.